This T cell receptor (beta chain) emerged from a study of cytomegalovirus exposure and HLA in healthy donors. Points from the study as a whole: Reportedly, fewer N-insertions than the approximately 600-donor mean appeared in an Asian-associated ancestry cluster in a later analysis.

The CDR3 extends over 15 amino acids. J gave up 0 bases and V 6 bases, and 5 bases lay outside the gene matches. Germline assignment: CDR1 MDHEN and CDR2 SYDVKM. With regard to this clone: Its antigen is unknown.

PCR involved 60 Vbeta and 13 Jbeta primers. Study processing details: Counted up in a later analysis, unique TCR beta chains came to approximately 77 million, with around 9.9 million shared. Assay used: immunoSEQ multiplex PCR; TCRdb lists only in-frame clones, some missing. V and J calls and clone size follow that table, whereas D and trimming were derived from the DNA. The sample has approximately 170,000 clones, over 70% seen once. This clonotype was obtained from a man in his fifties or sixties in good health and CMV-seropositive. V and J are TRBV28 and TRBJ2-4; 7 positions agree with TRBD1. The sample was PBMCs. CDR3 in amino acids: CASSRDSEAKNIQYF. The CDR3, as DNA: TGTGCCAGCAGCCGGGACAGTGAAGCCAAAAACATTCAGTACTTC.